This TCR beta chain emerged from a study of blood T cell repertoires in COVID-19. About the study: Donors in the United States, Italy and Spain gave samples during acute or convalescent COVID-19. The cDNA or gDNA used as material had been derived from T cells, B-cell-depleted T cells, or PBMCs.

CDR1 is LNHDA, CDR2 SQIVND, per germline (reference sequence). The CDR3 contains 14 residues. V was cut by 6 bases and J by 4 bases, with 15 bases left in between. Seattle researchers signed up patients amid active infection and tracked them longitudinally. Clones were sequenced by immunoSEQ multiplex PCR, and TCRdb holds only the in-frame ones, with some missing. The repertoire has around 160,000 clones, around 87% of them found once; the top ten carry 9% to 12%. The chain combines TRBV19 with TRBJ1-2; D is possibly TRBD1 (5 bases). The receptor's source is a woman in her seventies with COVID-19, enrolled during active disease. Sequenced sample: peripheral blood. CDR3 sequence (DNA): TGTGCCAGTAGCTGGGGCCTAGGGCCCTATGGCTACACCTTC. Its protein product is CASSWGLGPYGYTF.